These 20 T cell receptor beta chains share one sample of origin, sequenced in a study of beta chain features in type 1 diabetes. Expressed TCRB transcripts were sequenced after all isolated RNA was converted to cDNA. Measured with immunoSEQ multiplex PCR; TCRdb has only the in-frame clones, and not every one. The data contain nearly 250,000 clones, 55% to 70% of them seen just once; the ten biggest clones take up around 0.057%. Sequenced material: naive CD4+ T cells from blood. These receptors were collected from a man younger than 45 in good health.

CDR3 sequence: CASTQGQGAWETQYF. For the CDR3, the DNA is TGTGCCAGTACCCAGGGACAGGGGGCCTGGGAGACCCAGTACTTC. The chain recombines TRBV6-1 with TRBJ2-5, with 12 bases fitting TRBD1. CDR3 size: 15 residues. V dropped 9 bases and J dropped 5; count of bases not matched to a gene: 10. Germline V gene lookup returns CDR1 MNHNS and CDR2 SASEGT.

J is TRBJ2-7 and V is TRBV30; TRBD2 matches 14 bases. The germline V gene encodes CDR1 GTSNPN and CDR2 SVGIG (reference sequence). The CDR3 spans 14 residues. With 3 bases clipped from V and 7 bases from J, the junction kept 5 bases outside the gene matches. CDR3 amino acids: CAWRTSGGAWEQYF. CDR3 nucleotide sequence: TGTGCCTGGAGGACTAGCGGGGGGGCATGGGAGCAGTACTTC.

This chain joins TRBV30 and TRBJ2-1, with D perhaps matching TRBD1 (6 bases). Trimming shortened V by 2 bases and J by 2 bases, and 7 bases separated the two germline ends. From germline, CDR1 is GTSNPN and CDR2 SVGIG (reference sequence). CDR3 size: 13 residues. Written as DNA, the CDR3 is TGTGCCTGGAGTACAGGGACCTACAATGAGCAGTTCTTC. Translated, it gives CAWSTGTYNEQFF.

This clone was detected only a few times. This chain joins TRBV30 and TRBJ2-3; D is possibly TRBD1 or TRBD2 (6 bases each). V was trimmed by 2 bases and J by 5 bases, leaving 11 bases between them. The germline CDR1 and CDR2 sequences are GTSNPN and SVGIG (reference sequence). There are 13 residues in the CDR3. This CDR3 reads CAWSRGRRDTQYF. The CDR3 bases are TGTGCCTGGAGTCGGGGGCGTAGAGATACGCAGTATTTT. The entire variable domain, with the rest obtained from reference TRBV30 and TRBJ2-3, is as follows: SQTIHQWPATLVQPVGSPLSLECTVEGTSNPNLYWYRQAAGRGLQLLFYSVGIGQISSEVPQNLSASRPQDRQFILSSKKLLLSDSGFYLCAWSRGRRDTQYFGPGTRLTVL.

This clone has just one count. The chain joins TRBV7-9 to TRBJ2-3; 8 bases match TRBD2. Germline CDR1 reads SEHNR; CDR2 reads FQNEAQ (reference sequence). The V segment lost 3 bases and the J segment 6 bases; nucleotides outside the gene matches: 8. The CDR3 contains 15 residues. The CDR3 protein is CASSFLGGAQDTQYF. In DNA, the CDR3 is TGTGCCAGCAGCTTTCTCGGGGGGGCCCAGGATACGCAGTATTTT.

The CDR3: CSVAGQEETQYF. In DNA, the CDR3 is TGCAGCGTTGCCGGGCAGGAAGAGACCCAGTACTTC. The V gene is TRBV29-1, the J gene TRBJ2-5; D remains unclear. This CDR3 region has 12 residues. V was trimmed by 4 bases and J by 3 bases, leaving 9 bases between them. CDR1 and CDR2 (germline): SQVTM, ANQGSEA.

The rearrangement links TRBV30 to TRBJ2-5, with TRBD2 as a possible D gene (6 bases). The CDR3 contains 16 residues. Trimming took off 0 bases at V and 3 bases at J, with 17 bases between the two ends. Germline V gene lookup returns CDR1 GTSNPN and CDR2 SVGIG (reference sequence). CDR3 region: CAWSVRRAGGKETQYF. In DNA form, the CDR3 reads TGTGCCTGGAGTGTACGCAGGGCAGGAGGGAAAGAGACCCAGTACTTC.

The J gene is TRBJ2-7, the V gene TRBV11-2; D tentatively fits TRBD1 or TRBD2 (5 bases each). The CDR3 totals 13 residues. The V end lost 8 bases, the J end lost 3 bases, and 14 bases lay between the germline ends. Germline CDR1 reads SGHAT; CDR2 reads FQNNGV. CDR3 in amino acids: CASSGAKNYEQYF. CDR3 DNA sequence: TGTGCCAGCTCCGGGGCGAAGAACTACGAGCAGTACTTC.

This clone was recorded once. CDR3 in DNA: TGTGCCAGCAGCTATACAGGGGTCACCGGGGAGCTGTTTTTT. This encodes CASSYTGVTGELFF. The chain is built from TRBV7-9 and TRBJ2-2; 7 nucleotides agree with TRBD1. The CDR3 extends over 14 amino acids. Per germline, CDR1 SEHNR and CDR2 FQNEAQ (reference sequence). Trimming at V came to 4 bases and at J to 4 bases, leaving 3 bases not matched to a gene.

The chain employs TRBV30 and TRBJ1-6, with 7 bases identical to TRBD1. The germline CDR1 and CDR2 sequences are GTSNPN and SVGIG (reference sequence). The CDR3 totals 14 residues. Trimming at V came to 0 bases and at J to 6 bases, leaving 2 bases not matched to a gene. Here the CDR3 reads CAWSVRQGNSPLHF. The DNA of the CDR3 is TGTGCCTGGAGTGTACGACAGGGTAATTCACCCCTCCACTTT.

The chain links TRBV5-1 to TRBJ2-3, with 10 bases lining up with TRBD2. There are 16 residues in the CDR3. Germline CDR1 is SGHRS and CDR2 is YFSETQ. V lost 0 bases and J lost 1; bases outside the gene matches: 2. The CDR3 loop is CASSLELAGGTDTQYF. CDR3 nucleotide sequence: TGCGCCAGCAGCTTGGAGCTAGCGGGAGGCACAGATACGCAGTATTTT.

V is TRBV25-1 and J is TRBJ2-7; weak D call: TRBD1 (5 bases). CDR3 length equals 12 residues. Trimming shortened V by 3 bases and J by 6 bases, and 9 bases separated the two germline ends. Germline V gene data show CDR1 as MGHDK and CDR2 as SYGVNS. CDR3 sequence reads: CASSDIGVEQYF. Here the CDR3 DNA reads TGTGCCAGCAGTGATATAGGGGTCGAGCAGTACTTC.

V and J are TRBV25-1 and TRBJ1-5, with TRBD1 identical over 8 bases. Germline V gene sequence: CDR1 MGHDK, CDR2 SYGVNS. With V trimmed by 8 bases and J by 6 bases, 9 bases remained unmatched. CDR3 length equals 14 residues. The CDR3, as DNA: TGTGCCAGCGAGGAAGCAGGGGGCTCTCAGCCCCAGCATTTT. Protein product: CASEEAGGSQPQHF.

The chain is built from TRBV30 and TRBJ1-1; D may be TRBD1 (6 bases). V dropped 0 bases and J dropped 3 bases, with 11 bases sitting between them. The length of the CDR3 is 14 residues. Germline V lookup: CDR1 GTSNPN, CDR2 SVGIG (reference sequence). CDR3 sequence: CAWSVRPGDTEAFF. In DNA form, the CDR3 reads TGTGCCTGGAGTGTAAGGCCAGGGGACACTGAAGCTTTCTTT. Using reference TRBV30 and TRBJ1-1 for the parts outside the CDR3, the full variable domain is SQTIHQWPATLVQPVGSPLSLECTVEGTSNPNLYWYRQAAGRGLQLLFYSVGIGQISSEVPQNLSASRPQDRQFILSSKKLLLSDSGFYLCAWSVRPGDTEAFFGQGTRLTVV.

The rearrangement links TRBV11-2 to TRBJ2-1; 11 bases align to TRBD2. The germline CDR1 and CDR2 sequences are SGHAT and FQNNGV. The V and J ends lost 4 bases and 7 bases, in that order; junction bases with no gene match: 6. The CDR3 loop spans 15 amino acids. In DNA form, the CDR3 reads TGTGCCAGCAGCTCTCTAGCGGGAGGTCTGAATGAGCAGTTCTTC. Residues: CASSSLAGGLNEQFF.

The chain couples TRBV14 to TRBJ2-5, with 10 bases identical to TRBD1. The CDR3 is 15 residues long. V dropped 4 bases and J dropped 4; count of bases not matched to a gene: 6. CDR1 is SGHDN, CDR2 FVKESK, per germline. In DNA form, the CDR3 reads TGTGCCAGCAGCCTGGGACAGGGGCGCGGAGAGACCCAGTACTTC. Translated: CASSLGQGRGETQYF.

The J gene is TRBJ2-7, the V gene TRBV5-4; D might be TRBD1 or TRBD2, each matching 6 bases. Deletions cut 0 bases from V and 0 bases from J, with 7 bases between. The germline gives CDR1 SGHNT, CDR2 YYREEE (reference sequence). The CDR3 extends over 14 amino acids. CDR3: CASSLEGGSYEQYF. In DNA, the CDR3 is TGTGCCAGCAGCTTGGAGGGGGGCTCCTACGAGCAGTACTTC.

V usage is TRBV6-5 and J usage is TRBJ2-7, with TRBD2 matching 7 bases. This CDR3 has 15 residues. Germline assignment: CDR1 MNHEY and CDR2 SVGAGI. Trimming took 2 bases from V and 3 from J; bases not matched to a gene: 7. This CDR3 reads CASSYAGLGGYEQYF. The DNA for the CDR3 is TGTGCCAGCAGTTACGCTGGACTAGGAGGCTACGAGCAGTACTTC.

This sequence joins TRBV7-2 and TRBJ2-2; the match to TRBD2 covers 7 bases. The CDR3 runs to 15 residues. In germline, CDR1 is SGHTA, CDR2 FQGNSA. The V and J ends lost 5 bases and 4 bases, in that order; junction bases with no gene match: 7. The CDR3 spells CASSQMPSGTGELFF. The CDR3 DNA reads as TGTGCCAGCAGCCAAATGCCTAGCGGCACCGGGGAGCTGTTTTTT.

The rearrangement joins TRBV15 to TRBJ2-1; D is unclear. Trimming shortened V by 5 bases and J by 6 bases, and 11 bases separated the two germline ends. Germline V gene sequence: CDR1 LNHNV, CDR2 YYDKDF (reference sequence). The CDR3 length is 13 residues. CDR3: CATSLERSNEQFF. The CDR3 coding sequence is TGTGCCACCAGCCTAGAACGCAGCAATGAGCAGTTCTTC.